These 18 T cell receptor beta chains came from one sample sequenced in a study of blood T cell repertoires in COVID-19. Libraries were prepared by immunoSEQ multiplex PCR; TCRdb keeps only in-frame clonotypes and omits some of them. Of around 200,000 clones detected, 87% appear once; the ten largest clones hold about 12%. The sequenced sample consisted of peripheral blood. These receptors all stem from a woman aged 18-29 years who had recovered from COVID-19.

The rearrangement links TRBV19 to TRBJ1-2; 9 bases fit TRBD1. Unmatched junction bases numbered 18, after V lost 7 bases and J lost 6 bases. The germline gives CDR1 LNHDA, CDR2 SQIVND (reference sequence). There are 17 residues in the CDR3. This CDR3 reads CASTDLQGAWSTNGYTF. CDR3 in DNA: TGTGCCAGTACCGACCTACAGGGGGCTTGGAGTACTAATGGCTACACCTTC.

The rearrangement joins TRBV4-1 to TRBJ2-1; 10 bases map to TRBD2. The CDR3 length is 16 residues. The V and J ends lost 0 bases and 8 bases, in that order; junction bases with no gene match: 7. Germline lookup yields CDR1 MGHRA and CDR2 YSYEKL. The CDR3 DNA reads as TGCGCCAGCAGCCAAGATTTACTAGCGGGAAGGTATGAGCAGTTCTTC. This translates into CASSQDLLAGRYEQFF.

The rearrangement uses TRBV7-2 and TRBJ1-2; D gene ambiguous. The CDR3 is 17 residues long. Between the trimmed V and J ends, which lost 1 base and 10 bases, there was a span of 25 bases. Germline V lookup: CDR1 SGHTA, CDR2 FQGNSA. CDR3 in amino acids: CASSLVIRRQTAKSYTF. In DNA, the CDR3 is TGTGCCAGCAGCTTAGTGATTAGGAGGCAGACCGCGAAGTCCTACACCTTC.

The rearrangement uses TRBV6-2 or TRBV6-3 and TRBJ2-7; 10 bases fit TRBD1. V gave up 0 bases and J gave up 2 bases; unmatched junction bases: 7. CDR1 and CDR2 (germline): MNHEY, SVGEGT. This CDR3 has 17 residues. The CDR3 nucleotides read TGTGCCAGCAGTTACTCGATAAGGACAGGGGGTCCCTACGAGCAGTACTTC. This codes for CASSYSIRTGGPYEQYF.

The V call is TRBV19, the J call TRBJ2-2; D unresolved. In germline, CDR1 is LNHDA, CDR2 SQIVND (reference sequence). The V end lost 9 bases, the J end lost 0 bases, and 8 bases lay between the germline ends. CDR3 length: 13 amino acids. The CDR3 DNA sequence: TGTGCCAGGTCAGATACGAACACCGGGGAGCTGTTTTTT. Translation gives CARSDTNTGELFF.

This clone was observed once. The V gene is TRBV7-9, the J gene TRBJ2-3; no clear D gene. CDR3 length: 15 residues. Deletions cut 4 bases from V and 2 bases from J, with 13 bases between. Per the germline V gene, CDR1 is SEHNR and CDR2 is FQNEAQ (reference sequence). The DNA for the CDR3 is TGTGCCAGCAGCTATATTAGGCGGTCCACAGATACGCAGTATTTT. Its protein is CASSYIRRSTDTQYF. The variable domain in full, completed from reference TRBV7-9 and TRBJ2-3, reads DTGVSQNPRHKITKRGQNVTFRCDPISEHNRLYWYRQTLGQGPEFLTYFQNEAQLEKSRLLSDRFSAERPKGSFSTLEIQRTEQGDSAMYLCASSYIRRSTDTQYFGPGTRLTVL.

V and J are TRBV3-1 (or the pseudogene TRBV3-2) and TRBJ2-5, with a possible D match to TRBD1 (7 bases). The CDR3 sequence is 17 residues long. Germline CDR1 and CDR2: LGHDT and YNNKEL (reference sequence). Trimming took off 6 bases at V and 4 bases at J, with 24 bases between the two ends. The CDR3 nucleotides are TGTGCCAGCAGTTCCGGGATAGCGGAGGAGGGGGCAGAGACCCAGTACTTC. Residues: CASSSGIAEEGAETQYF.

The gene calls are TRBV4-1 and TRBJ2-1, with 12 positions matching TRBD2. V trimming: 6 bases; J trimming: 9 bases; junction bases outside the gene matches: 12. Germline CDR1 is MGHRA and CDR2 is YSYEKL. This CDR3 is 16 amino acids long. The CDR3 sequence is CASRPIPSGRAVEQFF. CDR3 sequence (DNA): TGCGCCAGCAGGCCCATTCCTAGCGGGAGGGCCGTTGAGCAGTTCTTC.

This chain uses TRBV2 with TRBJ1-2; no definite D call. The germline CDR1 and CDR2 sequences are SNHLY and FYNNEI. This CDR3 is 13 amino acids long. V lost 6 bases and J 1 base, leaving 9 bases between the germline ends. As DNA, the CDR3 is TGTGCCAGCAGCGAGGATCGTAACTATGGCTACACCTTC. It yields the protein CASSEDRNYGYTF.

The chain links TRBV3-1 (or the pseudogene TRBV3-2) to TRBJ2-1, with D maybe TRBD1 (5 bases). This CDR3 has 13 amino acids. The V gene lost 1 base and the J gene lost 9 bases, with 10 bases spanning the gap. The germline gives CDR1 LGHDT, CDR2 YNNKEL (reference sequence). The CDR3 region has the DNA TGTGCCAGCAGCCAAGCAGGGCCCAGTGAGCAGTTCTTC. This sequence encodes CASSQAGPSEQFF.

This chain joins TRBV4-3 and TRBJ1-1; D is undetermined. V was pared by 4 bases and J by 1 base, with 7 bases between. Germline V gene data show CDR1 as LGHNA and CDR2 as YSLEER. There are 13 residues in the CDR3. CDR3 in amino acids: CASSPTENTEAFF. As DNA, the CDR3 is TGCGCCAGCAGCCCCACAGAGAACACTGAAGCTTTCTTT.

The rearrangement links TRBV27 to TRBJ2-3; 7 bases are a match to TRBD2. The J segment lost 2 bases and the V segment lost 5 bases, leaving 13 bases of the junction unmatched. CDR1 MNHEY and CDR2 SMNVEV come from the germline V gene (reference sequence). The length of the CDR3 is 17 residues. The CDR3 spells CASSPSSVRELTDTQYF. The CDR3 DNA reads TGTGCCAGCAGTCCATCCTCGGTGCGGGAGCTCACAGATACGCAGTATTTT.

This chain uses TRBV4-1 with TRBJ1-5, with 7 bases that match TRBD1. V trimming: 0 bases; J trimming: 4 bases; junction bases outside the gene matches: 6. Germline lookup yields CDR1 MGHRA and CDR2 YSYEKL. This CDR3 is 16 amino acids long. The CDR3 coding sequence is TGCGCCAGCAGCCAAGAGTCGACAGGGCATAATCAGCCCCAGCATTTT. Its translation: CASSQESTGHNQPQHF.

The genes are TRBV18 and TRBJ2-1; D is possibly TRBD2 (5 bases). Deletions cut 2 bases from V and 7 bases from J, with 18 bases between. This CDR3 is 16 amino acids long. Per germline, CDR1 KGHSH and CDR2 LQKENI. CDR3 loop: CASSPLAGRGKNEQFF. The CDR3 nucleotides are TGTGCCAGCTCACCATTAGCCGGACGAGGGAAGAATGAGCAGTTCTTC. Supplemented by reference TRBV18 and TRBJ2-1, the full variable domain reads NAGVMQNPRHLVRRRGQEARLRCSPMKGHSHVYWYRQLPEEGLKFMVYLQKENIIDESGMPKERFSAEFPKEGPSILRIQQVVRGDSAAYFCASSPLAGRGKNEQFFGPGTRLTVL.

This sequence joins TRBV2 and TRBJ2-1; tentatively, D is TRBD2 (6 bases). The CDR3 runs to 15 residues. Germline loops: CDR1 SNHLY, CDR2 FYNNEI. V lost 5 bases, J lost 2 bases, and 13 bases lay in between. The CDR3 protein is CASSWREQAYNEQFF. Written as DNA, the CDR3 is TGTGCCAGCAGTTGGAGGGAGCAGGCCTACAATGAGCAGTTCTTC.

This chain connects TRBV19 to TRBJ1-4; the match to TRBD1 covers 7 bases. From germline, CDR1 is LNHDA and CDR2 SQIVND (reference sequence). V shed 7 bases, J shed 8 bases, and the junction held 10 bases outside the gene matches. CDR3 size: 14 residues. The CDR3 sequence is CASTSQTGPEKLFF. The CDR3 DNA follows: TGTGCCAGTACCTCTCAGACAGGGCCAGAAAAACTGTTTTTT.

This clone was detected only a few times. The chain joins TRBV4-2 to TRBJ2-7; no reliable D call. This CDR3 has 12 residues. The V end lost 4 bases, the J end lost 5 bases, and 9 bases lay between the germline ends. CDR1 and CDR2 from the germline V gene are LGHNA and YNFKEQ. CDR3 sequence reads: CASSRNSNEQYF. CDR3 nucleotides: TGTGCCAGCAGCCGCAACAGTAACGAGCAGTACTTC.

This chain joins TRBV19 and TRBJ1-5; TRBD1 agrees at 7 bases. Germline loops: CDR1 LNHDA, CDR2 SQIVND (reference sequence). The CDR3 is made up of 15 amino acids. V trimming: 3 bases; J trimming: 4 bases; junction bases outside the gene matches: 6. The CDR3 sequence is CASSMDGQANQPQHF. For the CDR3, the DNA is TGTGCCAGTAGTATGGATGGACAGGCTAATCAGCCCCAGCATTTT. Drawing the rest from reference TRBV19 and TRBJ1-5, the complete variable domain is DGGITQSPKYLFRKEGQNVTLSCEQNLNHDAMYWYRQDPGQGLRLIYYSQIVNDFQKGDIAEGYSVSREKKESFPLTVTSAQKNPTAFYLCASSMDGQANQPQHFGDGTRLSIL.